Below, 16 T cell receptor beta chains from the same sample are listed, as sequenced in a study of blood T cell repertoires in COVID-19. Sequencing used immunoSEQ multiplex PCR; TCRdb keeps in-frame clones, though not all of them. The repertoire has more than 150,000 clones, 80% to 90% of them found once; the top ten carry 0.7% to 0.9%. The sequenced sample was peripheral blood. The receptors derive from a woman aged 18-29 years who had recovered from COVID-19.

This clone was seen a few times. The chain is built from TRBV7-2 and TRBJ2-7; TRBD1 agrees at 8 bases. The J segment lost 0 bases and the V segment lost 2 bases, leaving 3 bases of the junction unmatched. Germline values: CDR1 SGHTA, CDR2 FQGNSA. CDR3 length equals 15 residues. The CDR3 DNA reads TGTGCCAGCAGCTTAACTGGACAGGGCTCCTACGAGCAGTACTTC. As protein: CASSLTGQGSYEQYF.

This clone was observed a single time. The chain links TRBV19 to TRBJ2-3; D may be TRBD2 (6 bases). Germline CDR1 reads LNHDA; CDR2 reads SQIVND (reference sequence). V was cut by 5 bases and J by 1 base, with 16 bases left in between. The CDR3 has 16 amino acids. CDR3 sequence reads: CASSQWGDQGTDTQYF. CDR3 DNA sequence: TGTGCCAGTAGTCAGTGGGGGGACCAAGGCACAGATACGCAGTATTTT.

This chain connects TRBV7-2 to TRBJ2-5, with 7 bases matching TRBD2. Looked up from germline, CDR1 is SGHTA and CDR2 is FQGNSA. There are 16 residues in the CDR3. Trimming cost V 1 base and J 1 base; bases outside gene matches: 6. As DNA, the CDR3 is TGTGCCAGCAGCTTAGTTGGGGGGGGTATCCAAGAGACCCAGTACTTC. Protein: CASSLVGGGIQETQYF.

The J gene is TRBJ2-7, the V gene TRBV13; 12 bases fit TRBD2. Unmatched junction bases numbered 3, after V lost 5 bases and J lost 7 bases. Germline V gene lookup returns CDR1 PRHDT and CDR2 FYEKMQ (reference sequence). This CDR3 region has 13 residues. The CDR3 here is CASSPTSGSEQYV. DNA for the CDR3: TGTGCCAGCAGCCCGACTAGCGGGAGTGAGCAGTACGTC.

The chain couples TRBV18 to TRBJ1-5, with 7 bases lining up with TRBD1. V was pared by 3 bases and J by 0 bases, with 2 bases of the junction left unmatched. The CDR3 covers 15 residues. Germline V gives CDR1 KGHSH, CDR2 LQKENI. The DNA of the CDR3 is TGTGCCAGCTCACCCCAGGGGGATAGCAATCAGCCCCAGCATTTT. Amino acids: CASSPQGDSNQPQHF.

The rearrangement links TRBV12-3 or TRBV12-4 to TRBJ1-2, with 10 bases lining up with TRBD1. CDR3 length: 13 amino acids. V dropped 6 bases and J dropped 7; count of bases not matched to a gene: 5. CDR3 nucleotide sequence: TGTGCCAGCAGCCTCCGGGACAGGGGTGGCTACACCTTC. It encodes CASSLRDRGGYTF.

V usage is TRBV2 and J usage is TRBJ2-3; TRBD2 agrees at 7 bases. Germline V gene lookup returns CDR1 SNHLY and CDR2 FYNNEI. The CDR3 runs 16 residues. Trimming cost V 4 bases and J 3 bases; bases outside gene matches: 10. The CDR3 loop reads CASSGDPRTSTDTQYF. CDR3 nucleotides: TGTGCCAGCAGTGGGGACCCCCGGACTAGTACAGATACGCAGTATTTT.

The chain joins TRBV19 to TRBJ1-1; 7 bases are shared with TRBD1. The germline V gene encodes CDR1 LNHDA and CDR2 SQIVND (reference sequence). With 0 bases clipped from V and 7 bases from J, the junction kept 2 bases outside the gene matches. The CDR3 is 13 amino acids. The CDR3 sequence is CASSIDQGVEAFF. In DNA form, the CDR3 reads TGTGCCAGTAGTATAGATCAGGGGGTTGAAGCTTTCTTT.

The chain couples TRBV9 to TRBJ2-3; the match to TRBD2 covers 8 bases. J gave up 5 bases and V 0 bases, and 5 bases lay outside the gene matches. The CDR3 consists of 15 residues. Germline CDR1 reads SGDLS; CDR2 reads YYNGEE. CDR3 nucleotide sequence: TGTGCCAGCAGCGTAGGGACTAGCTCCGGAGATACGCAGTATTTT. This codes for CASSVGTSSGDTQYF.

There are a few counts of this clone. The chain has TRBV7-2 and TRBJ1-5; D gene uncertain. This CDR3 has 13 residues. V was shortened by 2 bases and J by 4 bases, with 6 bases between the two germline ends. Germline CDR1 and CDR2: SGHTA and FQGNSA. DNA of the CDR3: TGTGCCAGCAGCTTATTGCTAAATCAGCCCCAGCATTTT. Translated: CASSLLLNQPQHF.

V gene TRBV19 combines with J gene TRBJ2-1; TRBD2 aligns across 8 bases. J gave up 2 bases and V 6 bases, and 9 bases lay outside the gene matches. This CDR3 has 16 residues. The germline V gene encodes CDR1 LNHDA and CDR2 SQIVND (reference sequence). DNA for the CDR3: TGTGCCAGTAGCACCGCTAGCGGGCTCGCCTACAATGAGCAGTTCTTC. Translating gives CASSTASGLAYNEQFF. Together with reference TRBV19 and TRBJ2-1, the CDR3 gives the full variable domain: DGGITQSPKYLFRKEGQNVTLSCEQNLNHDAMYWYRQDPGQGLRLIYYSQIVNDFQKGDIAEGYSVSREKKESFPLTVTSAQKNPTAFYLCASSTASGLAYNEQFFGPGTRLTVL.

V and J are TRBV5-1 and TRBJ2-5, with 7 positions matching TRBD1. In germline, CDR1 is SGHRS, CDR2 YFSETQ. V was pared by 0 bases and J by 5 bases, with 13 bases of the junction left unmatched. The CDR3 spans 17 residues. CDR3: CASSLEAAGGFGETQYF. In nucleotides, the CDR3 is TGCGCCAGCAGCTTGGAGGCGGCAGGGGGTTTCGGGGAGACCCAGTACTTC.

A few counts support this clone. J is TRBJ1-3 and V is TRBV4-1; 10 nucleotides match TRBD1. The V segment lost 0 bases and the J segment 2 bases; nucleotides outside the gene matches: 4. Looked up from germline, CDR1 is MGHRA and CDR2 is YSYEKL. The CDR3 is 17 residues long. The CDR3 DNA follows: TGCGCCAGCAGCCAAGAACCCGGGACAGGGGCTGGAAACACCATATATTTT. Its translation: CASSQEPGTGAGNTIYF.

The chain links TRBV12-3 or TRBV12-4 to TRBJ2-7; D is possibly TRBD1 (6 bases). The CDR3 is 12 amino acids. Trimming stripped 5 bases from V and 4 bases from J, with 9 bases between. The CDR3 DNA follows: TGTGCCAGCAGTCCGGACAGTTACGAGCAGTACTTC. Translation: CASSPDSYEQYF.

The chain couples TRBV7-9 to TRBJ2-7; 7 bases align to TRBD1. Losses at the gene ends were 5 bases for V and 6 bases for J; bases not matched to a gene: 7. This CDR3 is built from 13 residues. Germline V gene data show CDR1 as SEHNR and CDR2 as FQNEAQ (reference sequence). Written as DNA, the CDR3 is TGTGCCAGCAGCCCGGGACAGTTTGTCGAGCAGTACTTC. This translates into CASSPGQFVEQYF.

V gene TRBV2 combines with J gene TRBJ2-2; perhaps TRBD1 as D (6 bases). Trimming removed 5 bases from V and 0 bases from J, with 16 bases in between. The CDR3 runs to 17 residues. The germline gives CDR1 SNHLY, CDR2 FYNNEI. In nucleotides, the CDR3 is TGTGCCAGCAGTAAAGTGGGACAACGGGCGAACACCGGGGAGCTGTTTTTT. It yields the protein CASSKVGQRANTGELFF.